This T cell receptor beta chain was captured in a study of blood T cell repertoires in COVID-19. Study information: Acute and convalescent COVID-19 samples came from the United States, Italy and Spain. In each case, the material was cDNA or gDNA derived from T cells, B-cell-depleted T cells, or PBMCs.

Per the study methods: From reference gene primer amplification, estimates of nucleated cell counts were derived. This table comes from immunoSEQ multiplex PCR, and its TCRdb copy is limited to in-frame clones, with some not included. D and trimming were read from the DNA, whereas the V and J calls and clone size are those reported in that table. There are 140,000 or so clones in the sample; 82% occur only once, and less than 5% lies in the top ten. This clone showed up just a few times. The germline gives CDR1 KGHSH, CDR2 LQKENI. V lost 2 bases, J lost 8 bases, and 8 bases stayed unmatched. The CDR3 totals 15 residues.

The sample taken for sequencing was peripheral blood. The TCR originated in a woman aged 80 or over with acute or convalescent COVID-19. This sequence joins TRBV18 and TRBJ1-2; 10 bases map to TRBD1. CDR3 residues: CASSPNRQGARGYTF. In nucleotides, the CDR3 is TGTGCCAGCTCACCAAATCGACAGGGGGCGCGGGGCTACACCTTC.